The entry below gives a single TCR beta chain sequence along with its context. Its cognate antigen has yet to be identified. No quality values exist for individual bases; no much larger clone is one base distant. The data are from a study of blood T cell repertoires in COVID-19 (dated by TCRdb to 2019 to 2021). For the wider study: The collaborator samples originated in the United States, Italy and Spain and spanned the acute and convalescent phases of COVID-19. The material from the prospective study consisted of cDNA or gDNA derived from T cells, B-cell-depleted T cells, or PBMCs. Subjects who had been exposed to COVID-19, were actively infected with it, or had recovered from it provided the deeply sampled blood TCRbeta repertoires that made up the dataset. The repertoires were made available in a free public database intended to serve as a resource for research on the immune response to SARS-CoV-2. The samples were drawn from the first 160 participants of the ongoing ImmuneRACE study and from 1,254 subjects provided by 6 global collaborators. Nearly every sample came with metadata listing a de-identified subject ID, COVID-19 status, age in years and sex. HLA class I and class II types, where available, came from metadata supplied by the sample provider rather than from assay-based typing.

TCRbeta CDR3 regions were amplified from genomic DNA by means of the immunoSEQ Assay, a bias-controlled multiplex PCR. For the original study's pipeline: Within the assay, amplification of reference gene primers was used to estimate how many nucleated cells each sample contained. To quantify the absolute abundance of each unique TCRbeta CDR3 rearrangement, sequence reads were collapsed and filtered. For each sample, productive Simpson clonality was calculated as the square root of Simpson's diversity index over productive rearrangements. The immuneACCESS repertoire file appears here via TCRdb, limited to in-frame rearrangements. These files lack a portion of the clones; in checked studies, under half of the deficit traces to unresolved V genes, and the cause of the others is not known. The V and J calls and clone size come from that table; D and trimming were worked out from the DNA. The sample profile shows about 110,000 clones; less than 75% of them were found once. In total, the top ten clones hold about 2% of the sample.

From its cysteine to its phenylalanine, the CDR3 spans 14 amino acids. The CDR3 DNA has 42 bases and is translated from base 1. Ends trimmed: V by 6 bases, J by 4 bases; bases unmatched to a gene: 5. Per the germline V gene, MNHEY is the CDR1 and SVGEGT is the CDR2. General conclusions and limits of the study: The amount of clinical and demographic metadata varied by source and participant and was provided uncurated.

Whole blood was collected in K2EDTA tubes by collaborating institutions according to the institutions' own protocols. For TCRbeta analysis, collaborators shipped samples in one of three forms: frozen whole blood, isolated PBMCs, or DNA extracted from either of those sample types. The chain links TRBV6-2 or TRBV6-3 with TRBJ1-2, with 10 bases aligning to TRBD1. Sequencing was done on a sample of peripheral blood. This clonotype was sampled from a woman in her forties with acute or convalescent COVID-19. The CDR3 region: CASSPTGGGYGYTF. The DNA reads TGTGCCAGCAGCCCGACAGGGGGCGGCTATGGCTACACCTTC.